This TCR beta chain was found in a study of low-dose radiotherapy and immunotherapy resistance in tumors. This clonotype showed up just once. TRAV- and TRBV-specific primers, spanning alpha and beta chains, primed first-strand cDNA. TCR amplification involved around 22 PCR cycles with a constant-region primer and V-primer adapter. TCRdb itself ran the reads through MiXCR, one entry per CDR3 protein. This table has 35,000 to 45,000 distinct CDR3 sequences, around a third appearing once. Looked up from germline, CDR1 is SGHRS and CDR2 is YFSETQ. V shed 1 base and J shed 0 bases, with 8 bases lying between them. The CDR3 extends over 16 amino acids. Specified time point: before trial treatment. In the RACIN dose-escalation trial, donors got nivolumab plus ipilimumab with aspirin, cyclophosphamide and radiotherapy.

Sample: PBMCs, taken before treatment. The J gene is TRBJ2-6, the V gene TRBV5-1; D is undetermined. The sequence came from a male donor with gallbladder cancer. The CDR3 bases are TGCGCCAGCAGCTTGATAGGTACCTCTGGGGCCAACGTCCTGACTTTC. It translates to CASSLIGTSGANVLTF.